This TCR beta chain was identified in a study of blood T cells in healthy people across ages. The germline V and J ends were trimmed by 6 bases and 11 bases, with 22 bases remaining between them. The CDR3 totals 14 residues. Germline V gene data show CDR1 as KGHSH and CDR2 as LQKENI. Study findings and constraints: A greater number of naive CD4+ cells and higher diversity distinguished long-lived donors from aged donors. The study lacked donor CMV status, which possibly confounded expanded clonotype changes.

A second about 7 to 12 cycle PCR used barcoded and J-beta primers. Per sample, CDR3-containing paired-end reads numbered at least 2.5 million. TCRdb passed the 5' RACE reads through MiXCR, listing each CDR3 protein once. This sample has hundreds of thousands of distinct CDR3 sequences, with 20% to 25% found just once. To note about this clonotype: Its antigen is still unknown.

At least 7 million PBMCs were isolated per sample. What was sequenced was blood. The receptor comes from a man between 65 and 85 years old in good health. J is TRBJ2-5 and V is TRBV18, with D possibly matching TRBD2 (6 bases). CDR3 amino acids: CASSLVGGDLEQYF. In DNA form, the CDR3 reads TGTGCCAGCTCCCTGGTTGGCGGGGACCTTGAGCAGTACTTC. Using reference TRBV18 and TRBJ2-5 for the parts outside the CDR3, the full variable domain is NAGVMQNPRHLVRRRGQEARLRCSPMKGHSHVYWYRQLPEEGLKFMVYLQKENIIDESGMPKERFSAEFPKEGPSILRIQQVVRGDSAAYFCASSLVGGDLEQYFGPGTRLLVL.